This entry features one T cell receptor (beta chain) sequence. What it binds is not known. Only in-frame clones appear in the TCRdb table, and some are missing; sequencing was by immunoSEQ multiplex PCR. The repertoire holds 140,000 or so clones, with about 88% as singletons. The data stem from a study of T cell responses to AZD1222 COVID-19 vaccine. Pooling of second doses given at about 4 or about 12 weeks was done. Trimming removed 7 bases from V and 7 bases from J; junction bases left unmatched: 8. Germline V gives CDR1 MDHEN, CDR2 SYDVKM. The CDR3 loop spans 14 amino acids. Study results and caveats: Spike as a whole was targeted by vaccine-associated CD4 TCRs, dominant at 160-218 and 743-854.

The chain recombines TRBV28 with TRBJ1-5, with 9 nucleotides matching TRBD1. Sequenced here: peripheral blood, sampled 28 days after the second AZD1222 dose. This receptor was identified in an adult who received the AZD1222 COVID-19 vaccine. The CDR3: CASKGQGSGQPQHF. The CDR3 DNA reads as TGTGCCAGCAAGGGACAGGGATCTGGACAGCCCCAGCATTTT.